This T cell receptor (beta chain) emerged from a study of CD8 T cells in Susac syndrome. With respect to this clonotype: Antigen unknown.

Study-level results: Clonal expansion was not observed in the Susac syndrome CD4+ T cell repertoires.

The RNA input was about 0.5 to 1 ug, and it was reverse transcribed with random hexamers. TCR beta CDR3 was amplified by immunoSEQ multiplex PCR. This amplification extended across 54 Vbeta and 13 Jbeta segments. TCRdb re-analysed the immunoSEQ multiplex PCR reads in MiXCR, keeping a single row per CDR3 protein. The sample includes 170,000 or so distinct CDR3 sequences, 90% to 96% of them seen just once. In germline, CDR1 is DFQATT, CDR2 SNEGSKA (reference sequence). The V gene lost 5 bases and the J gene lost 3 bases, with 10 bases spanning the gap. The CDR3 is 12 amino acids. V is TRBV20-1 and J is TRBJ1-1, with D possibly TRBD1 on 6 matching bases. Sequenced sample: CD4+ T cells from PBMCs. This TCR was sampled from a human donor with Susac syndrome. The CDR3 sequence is CSAHREYTEAFF. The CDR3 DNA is TGCAGTGCTCACAGGGAGTACACTGAAGCTTTCTTT.